The next 8 T cell receptor beta chains were all read from a single sample in a study of blood T cells in healthy people across ages. The use of a sample-barcoded 5' primer and a J-beta primer mix characterized a second PCR of roughly 6 to 11 cycles. TCRdb passed the 5' RACE reads through MiXCR, listing each CDR3 protein once. The sample has around 780,000 distinct CDR3 sequences, roughly 24% seen once. These data were likewise used in another study, on T cells of mothers and their children.

The sequencing input was blood. These receptors were taken from a boy between 10 and 17 years old in good health.

CDR3 in amino acids: CASSENVAKNIQYF. CDR3 sequence (DNA): TGTGCCAGCAGTGAAAACGTAGCCAAAAACATTCAGTACTTC. This sequence joins TRBV2 and TRBJ2-4; D not resolved. The germline CDR1 and CDR2 sequences are SNHLY and FYNNEI. Trimming removed 2 bases from V and 0 bases from J, with 5 bases in between. There are 14 residues in the CDR3.

The chain is built from TRBV9 and TRBJ2-7; 9 nucleotides align to TRBD1. The CDR3 sequence is 15 residues long. The trim removed 7 bases at V and 3 bases at J, leaving 11 bases unmatched. Germline lookup yields CDR1 SGDLS and CDR2 YYNGEE. CDR3 coding DNA: TGTGCCAGCGCTCGGGGACAGGGTCCTGTCTACGAGCAGTACTTC. Amino acid sequence: CASARGQGPVYEQYF. Variable domain in full (rest from reference TRBV9 and TRBJ2-7): DSGVTQTPKHLITATGQRVTLRCSPRSGDLSVYWYQQSLDQGLQFLIQYYNGEERAKGNILERFSAQQFPDLHSELNLSSLELGDSALYFCASARGQGPVYEQYFGPGTRLTVT.

This chain uses TRBV20-1 with TRBJ1-2; unclear D gene. V lost 6 bases to trimming and J lost 7 bases, with 12 bases between them. Per the germline V gene, CDR1 is DFQATT and CDR2 is SNEGSKA (reference sequence). This CDR3 has 11 amino acids. The DNA for the CDR3 is TGCAGTGCGGTCGAAGTTATTGGCTACACCTTC. This sequence encodes CSAVEVIGYTF.

J is TRBJ2-5 and V is TRBV7-6; D is possibly TRBD1 (5 bases). The germline gives CDR1 SGHVS, CDR2 FNYEAQ. Trimming stripped 5 bases from V and 7 bases from J, with 11 bases between. This CDR3 is 12 amino acids long. The DNA for the CDR3 is TGTGCCAGCAGCCCCGCTAGGGGGACCCAGTACTTC. Its protein is CASSPARGTQYF.

This clonotype was seen just once. The rearrangement links TRBV29-1 to TRBJ1-1; the D is unclear. Germline lookup yields CDR1 SQVTM and CDR2 ANQGSEA. The CDR3 runs to 12 residues. V shed 3 bases and J shed 5 bases, with 10 bases lying between them. CDR3: CSVDGWRTEAFF. For the CDR3, the DNA is TGCAGCGTTGACGGTTGGAGGACTGAAGCTTTCTTT.

The sample holds many counts of this clonotype. This chain connects TRBV7-2 to TRBJ2-3; the D is unclear. CDR3 size: 12 residues. V was shortened by 1 base and J by 4 bases, with 3 bases between the two germline ends. Germline-derived CDR1 and CDR2 are SGHTA and FQGNSA. The CDR3, as DNA: TGTGCCAGCAGCTTAGTTGCAGATACGCAGTATTTT. Protein sequence: CASSLVADTQYF. The full variable domain, with the rest looked up from reference TRBV7-2 and TRBJ2-3, is GAGVSQSPSNKVTEKGKDVELRCDPISGHTALYWYRQSLGQGLEFLIYFQGNSAPDKSGLPSDRFSAERTGGSVSTLTIQRTQQEDSAVYLCASSLVADTQYFGPGTRLTVL.

The chain uses TRBV29-1 and TRBJ1-2, with D possibly TRBD1 on 6 matching bases. The germline CDR1 and CDR2 sequences are SQVTM and ANQGSEA. V was shortened by 4 bases and J by 3 bases, with 9 bases between the two germline ends. This CDR3 comprises 12 residues. In nucleotides, the CDR3 is TGCAGCGTTGCACAGGGCCACTATGGCTACACCTTC. Its protein is CSVAQGHYGYTF.

V and J are TRBV10-3 and TRBJ2-5; D is possibly TRBD1 (6 bases). V was trimmed by 6 bases and J by 1 base, leaving 12 bases between them. Germline values: CDR1 ENHRY, CDR2 SYGVKD. The CDR3 is made up of 14 amino acids. The CDR3 coding sequence is TGTGCCATCAGCCCGGGACATCGCCAAGAGACCCAGTACTTC. Translated: CAISPGHRQETQYF.